This T cell receptor beta chain was found in a study of blood T cell repertoires in COVID-19. Study as a whole: There were acute and convalescent COVID-19 samples, and they came from the United States, Italy and Spain. The cDNA or gDNA used as material had been derived from T cells, B-cell-depleted T cells, or PBMCs.

V shed 5 bases and J shed 4 bases, with 8 bases lying between them. Germline V gives CDR1 MRHNA, CDR2 SNTAGT. The CDR3 is 12 residues long. Here immunoSEQ multiplex PCR was the method, and the copy in TCRdb shows in-frame clones only, minus some. The sample comprises 20,000 to 25,000 clones, around 84% of which are singletons, and 3% to 4% rests with the top ten. Sequencing input: peripheral blood. V gene TRBV6-4 combines with J gene TRBJ1-2; D is uncertain. This TCR came from a man aged 45-65 years with active COVID-19. The CDR3 here is CASSRGAYGYTF. The CDR3, as DNA: TGTGCCAGCAGTCGGGGAGCCTATGGCTACACCTTC.